These T cell receptor beta chains were read from a single sample in a study of T-cell reconstitution after alpha-beta-depleted transplantation in children. Each CDR3 protein is one row after TCRdb ran MiXCR on the PCR reads. The sample carries approximately 980,000 distinct CDR3 sequences, about 29% recorded once. Specimen: PBMCs, mostly from graft donor cells, collected 360 days after TCRalphabeta/CD19-depleted stem cell transplant. The source of these receptors is a boy under two years old who had a stem cell transplant for SCID, so the T cells may come from the graft donor. The conserved cysteine and the conserved F or W are not part of the CDR3 here. Each record gives: J gene, V gene, CDR3 protein.

j_call: TRBJ1-1
v_call: TRBV29-1
cdr3_aa: SAEEGTAEAF

j_call: TRBJ1-6
v_call: TRBV5-1
cdr3_aa: ASSLETGTLH

j_call: TRBJ2-3
v_call: TRBV20-1
cdr3_aa: SAPRTSSSTDTQY

j_call: TRBJ2-7
v_call: TRBV5-1
cdr3_aa: ASSVISGEQY

j_call: TRBJ2-7
v_call: TRBV30
cdr3_aa: AWSLDRAYEQY

j_call: TRBJ2-5
v_call: TRBV28
cdr3_aa: ASSLQGLKETQY

j_call: TRBJ2-2
v_call: TRBV18
cdr3_aa: ASSPRGFANTGELF

j_call: TRBJ2-2
v_call: TRBV29-1
cdr3_aa: SVDSGSTGELF

j_call: TRBJ1-1
v_call: TRBV7-9
cdr3_aa: ASSLNLWGGRRTEAF

j_call: TRBJ2-1
v_call: TRBV6-5
cdr3_aa: ASSYSKLGGNEQF